Detailed here is one T cell receptor (beta chain). TCRdb keeps only in-frame clones here, not all; method: immunoSEQ multiplex PCR. Here the sample spans some 1,400 clones, roughly 93% being singletons. These data belong to a study of T cell repertoires and Cas9 in healthy adults. Study context: SpCas9-reactive CD4 and CD8 T cells were characterized for potency, cytotoxicity and lineage. Study-wide points: Healthy humans studied reportedly all had preexisting SpCas9-directed effector T cells. Reportedly, SpCas9-reactive effector T cell proliferation and function were mitigated by SpCas9-reactive Tregs in vitro.

CDR3 length: 13 residues. The germline V gene has CDR1 KGHSH and CDR2 LQKENI. Trimming took 5 bases from V and 4 from J, leaving 11 bases between them. The TCR sequence derives from a human donor in good health. The sequenced sample was SpCas9-reactive CD4+ effector T cells (CD137+, CD154-, CD25-, CD127+) from PBMCs; culture status not recorded. The chain recombines TRBV18 with TRBJ1-1, with D unclear. CDR3 nucleotides: TGTGCCAGCTCAGGCACCCACGGCACTGAAGCTTTCTTT. It specifies CASSGTHGTEAFF.